This TCR beta chain was obtained from a study of blood T cells in healthy people across ages. Isolation yielded PBMCs, at least 6.5 million per sample, in every case. Extraction of total RNA produced a minimum of 5.5 micrograms from each sample. PCR was performed a second time for about 6 to 12 cycles using a sample-barcoded 5' primer and a J-beta primer mix. Researchers report that a template-switch adaptor with 12 random nucleotides tagged each cDNA molecule. MiXCR, applied by TCRdb to the 5' RACE reads, yields one record per CDR3 protein. The sample lists about 1.1 million distinct CDR3 sequences; approximately 38% were seen once. This clonotype was sampled from a man aged 18 to 29 in good health. What was sequenced was blood.

CDR3 DNA: TGTGCCAGCAGTGATGGGGGACAACTCAATGAAAAACTGTTTTTT. Protein sequence: CASSDGGQLNEKLFF. The J gene is TRBJ1-4, the V gene TRBV25-1, with TRBD1 as a possible D gene (6 bases). This CDR3 spans 15 amino acids. The germline V gene has CDR1 MGHDK and CDR2 SYGVNS. The V gene lost 3 bases and the J gene lost 5 bases, with 13 bases spanning the gap.